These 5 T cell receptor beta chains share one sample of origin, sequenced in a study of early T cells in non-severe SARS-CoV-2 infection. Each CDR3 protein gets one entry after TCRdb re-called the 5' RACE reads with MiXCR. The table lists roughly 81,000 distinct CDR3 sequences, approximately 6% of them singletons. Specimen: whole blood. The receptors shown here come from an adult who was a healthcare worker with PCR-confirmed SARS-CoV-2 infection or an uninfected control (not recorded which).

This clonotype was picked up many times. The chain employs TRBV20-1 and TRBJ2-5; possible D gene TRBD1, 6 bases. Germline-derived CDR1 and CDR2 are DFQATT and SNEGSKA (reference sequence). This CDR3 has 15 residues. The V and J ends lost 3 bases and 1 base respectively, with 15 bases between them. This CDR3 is CSASSKGGVQETQYF. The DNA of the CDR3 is TGCAGTGCTAGTTCCAAAGGGGGAGTCCAAGAGACCCAGTACTTC.

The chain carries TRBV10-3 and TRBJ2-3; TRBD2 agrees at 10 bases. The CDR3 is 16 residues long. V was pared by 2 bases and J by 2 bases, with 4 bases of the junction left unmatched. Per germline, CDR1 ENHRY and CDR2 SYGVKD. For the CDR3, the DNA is TGTGCCATCAGTGAGGAAGGACTAGCGGCCACAGATACGCAGTATTTT. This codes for CAISEEGLAATDTQYF.

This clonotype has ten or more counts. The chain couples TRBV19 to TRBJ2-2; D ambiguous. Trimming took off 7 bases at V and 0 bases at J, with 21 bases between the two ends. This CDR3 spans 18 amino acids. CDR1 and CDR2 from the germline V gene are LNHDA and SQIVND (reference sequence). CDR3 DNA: TGTGCCAGTACCAAGGGTGGTCGGGCCAACACGAACACCGGGGAGCTGTTTTTT. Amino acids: CASTKGGRANTNTGELFF.

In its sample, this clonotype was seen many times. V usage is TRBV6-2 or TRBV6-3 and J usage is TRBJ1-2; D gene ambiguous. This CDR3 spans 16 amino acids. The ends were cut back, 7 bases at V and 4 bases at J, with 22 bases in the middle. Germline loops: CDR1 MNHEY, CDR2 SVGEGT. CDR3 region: CASTILPNGPSYGYTF. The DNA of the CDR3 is TGTGCCAGCACCATCTTACCTAATGGGCCTAGCTATGGCTACACCTTC.

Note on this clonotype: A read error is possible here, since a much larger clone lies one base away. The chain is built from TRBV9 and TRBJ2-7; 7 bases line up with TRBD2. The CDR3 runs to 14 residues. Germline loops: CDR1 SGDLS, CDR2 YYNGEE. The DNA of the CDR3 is TGTGCCGGCAGCGTTGGGGGACTATCGTACGAGCAGTACTTC. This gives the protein CAGSVGGLSYEQYF.